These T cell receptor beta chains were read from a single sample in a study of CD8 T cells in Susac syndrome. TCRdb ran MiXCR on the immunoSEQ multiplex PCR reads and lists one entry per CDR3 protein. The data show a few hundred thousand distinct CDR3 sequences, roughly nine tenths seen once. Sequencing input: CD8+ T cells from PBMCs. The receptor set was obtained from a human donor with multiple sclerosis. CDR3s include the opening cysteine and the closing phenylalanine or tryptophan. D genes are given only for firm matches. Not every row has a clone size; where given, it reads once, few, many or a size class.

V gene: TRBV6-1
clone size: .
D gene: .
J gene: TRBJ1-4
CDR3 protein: CASNTLASTNEKLFF
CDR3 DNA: TGTGCCAGCAATACCCTCGCTTCGACTAATGAAAAACTGTTTTTT

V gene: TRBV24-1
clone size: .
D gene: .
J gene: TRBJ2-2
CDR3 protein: CATSAVPGTQSTGELFF
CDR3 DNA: TGTGCCACCAGTGCCGTGCCGGGTACCCAATCAACCGGGGAGCTGTTTTTT

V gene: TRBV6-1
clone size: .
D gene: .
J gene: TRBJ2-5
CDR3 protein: CASSEFWQGDPQETQYF
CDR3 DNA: TGTGCCAGCAGTGAATTCTGGCAGGGTGACCCCCAAGAGACCCAGTACTTC

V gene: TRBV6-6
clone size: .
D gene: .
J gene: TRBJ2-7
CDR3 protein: CASNTPPEQYF
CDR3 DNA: TGTGCCAGCAATACCCCGCCCGAGCAGTACTTC

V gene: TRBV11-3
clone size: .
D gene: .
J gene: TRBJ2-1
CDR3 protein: CASSATSRGNYNEQFF
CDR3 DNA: TGTGCCAGCAGCGCTACCTCCCGGGGGAACTACAATGAGCAGTTCTTC

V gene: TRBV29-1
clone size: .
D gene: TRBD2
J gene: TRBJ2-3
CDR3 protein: CSVEGWSGGRALTDTQYF
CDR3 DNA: TGCAGCGTTGAAGGTTGGTCGGGCGGGAGGGCTCTCACAGATACGCAGTATTTT

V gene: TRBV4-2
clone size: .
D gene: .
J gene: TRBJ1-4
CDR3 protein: CASTPLGGEKLFF
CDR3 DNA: TGTGCCAGCACCCCCTTGGGGGGTGAAAAACTGTTTTTT

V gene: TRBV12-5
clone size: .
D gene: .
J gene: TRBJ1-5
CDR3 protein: CASGHGWGITPGGGNQPQHF
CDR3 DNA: TGTGCTAGTGGCCATGGGTGGGGGATAACACCGGGCGGAGGCAATCAGCCCCAGCATTTT

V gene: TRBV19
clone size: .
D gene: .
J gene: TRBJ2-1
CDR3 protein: CASSEDRYNEQFF
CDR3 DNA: TGTGCCAGTAGTGAAGACAGGTACAATGAGCAGTTCTTC

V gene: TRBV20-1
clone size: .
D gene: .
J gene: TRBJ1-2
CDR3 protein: CSARDLAGSYGYTF
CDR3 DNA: TGCAGTGCTAGAGACCTTGCGGGTTCCTATGGCTACACCTTC

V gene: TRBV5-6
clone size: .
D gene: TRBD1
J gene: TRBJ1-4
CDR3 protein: CASSTGGWPEKLFF
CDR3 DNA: TGTGCCAGCAGCACAGGGGGCTGGCCTGAAAAACTGTTTTTT

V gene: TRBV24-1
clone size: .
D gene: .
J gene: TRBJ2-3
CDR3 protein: CATSDLGDTDTQYF
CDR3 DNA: TGTGCCACCAGTGATTTAGGCGACACAGATACGCAGTATTTT

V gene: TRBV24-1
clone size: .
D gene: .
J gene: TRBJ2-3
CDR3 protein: CATSDLLSTDTQYF
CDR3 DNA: TGTGCCACCAGTGATTTGCTAAGCACAGATACGCAGTATTTT

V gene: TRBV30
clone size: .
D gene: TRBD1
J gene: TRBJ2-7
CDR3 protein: CAWSWGDRGEQYF
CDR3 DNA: TGTGCCTGGAGTTGGGGGGACAGGGGCGAGCAGTACTTC

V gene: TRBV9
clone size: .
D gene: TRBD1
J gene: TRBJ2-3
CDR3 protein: CASSVDPRQGFRDTQYF
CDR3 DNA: TGTGCCAGCAGCGTAGACCCGAGACAGGGCTTCCGAGATACGCAGTATTTT

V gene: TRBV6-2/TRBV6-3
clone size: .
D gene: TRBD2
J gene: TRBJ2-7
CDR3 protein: CASSTSGMRSYEQYF
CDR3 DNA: TGTGCCAGCAGCACGAGCGGGATGAGGTCCTACGAGCAGTACTTC

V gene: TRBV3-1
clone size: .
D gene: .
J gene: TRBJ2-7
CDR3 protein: CASSQDPAGAYEQYF
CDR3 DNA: TGTGCCAGCAGCCAAGATCCTGCAGGGGCCTACGAGCAGTACTTC

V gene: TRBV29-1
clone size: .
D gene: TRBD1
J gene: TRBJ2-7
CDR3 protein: CSAATRQGSEQYF
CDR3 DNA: TGCAGCGCTGCCACCAGACAGGGATCCGAGCAGTACTTC

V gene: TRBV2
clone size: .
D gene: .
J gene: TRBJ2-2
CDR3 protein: CASSAGTGELFF
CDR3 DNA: TGTGCCAGCAGTGCTGGTACCGGGGAGCTGTTTTTT

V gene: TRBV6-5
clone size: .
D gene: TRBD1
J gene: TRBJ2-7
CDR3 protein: CASTTTGGPGEQYF
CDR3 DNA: TGTGCCAGCACAACCACAGGGGGCCCCGGCGAGCAGTACTTC

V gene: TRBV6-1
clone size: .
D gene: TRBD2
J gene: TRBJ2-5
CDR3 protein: CASSDTRATGTSGSKETQYF
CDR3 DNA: TGTGCCAGCAGTGATACACGAGCCACCGGGACTAGCGGGAGTAAAGAGACCCAGTACTTC

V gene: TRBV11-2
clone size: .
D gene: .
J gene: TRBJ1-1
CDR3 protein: CASSLVIYGPSTEAFF
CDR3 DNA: TGTGCCAGCAGCTTAGTAATCTACGGTCCTAGTACTGAAGCTTTCTTT

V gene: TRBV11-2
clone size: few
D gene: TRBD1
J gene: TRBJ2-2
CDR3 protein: CASSPGTVFGTGELFF
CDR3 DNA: TGTGCCAGCAGCCCTGGGACAGTTTTTGGGACCGGGGAGCTGTTTTTT

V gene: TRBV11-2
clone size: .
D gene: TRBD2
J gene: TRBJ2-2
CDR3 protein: CASSATSQNTGELFF
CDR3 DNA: TGTGCCAGCAGCGCGACTAGCCAAAACACCGGGGAGCTGTTTTTT

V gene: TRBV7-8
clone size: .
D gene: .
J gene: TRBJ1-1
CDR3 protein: CASSLNTGDTEAFF
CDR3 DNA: TGTGCCAGCAGCTTAAATACCGGGGACACTGAAGCTTTCTTT

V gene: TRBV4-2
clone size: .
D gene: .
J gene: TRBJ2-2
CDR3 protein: CASSQVGLEGFQEYYTGELFF
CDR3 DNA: TGTGCCAGCAGCCAAGTAGGGCTAGAAGGGTTTCAGGAGTACTACACCGGGGAGCTGTTTTTT

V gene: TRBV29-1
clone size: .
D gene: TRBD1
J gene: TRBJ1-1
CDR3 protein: CSVEDRQGVYTEAFF
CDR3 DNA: TGCAGCGTTGAAGACCGACAGGGGGTTTACACTGAAGCTTTCTTT

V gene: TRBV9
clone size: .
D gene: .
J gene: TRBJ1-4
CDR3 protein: CASSEGNDEKLFF
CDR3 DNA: TGTGCCAGCAGCGAGGGGAATGATGAAAAACTGTTTTTT

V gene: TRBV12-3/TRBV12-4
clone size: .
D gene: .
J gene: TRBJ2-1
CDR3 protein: CASSLVGDEYNEQFF
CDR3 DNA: TGTGCCAGCAGTTTGGTCGGGGACGAGTACAATGAGCAGTTCTTC

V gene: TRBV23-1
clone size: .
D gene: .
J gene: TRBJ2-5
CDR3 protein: CASSQPTLQGETQYF
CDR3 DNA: TGCGCCAGCAGTCAGCCTACACTCCAGGGCGAGACCCAGTACTTC

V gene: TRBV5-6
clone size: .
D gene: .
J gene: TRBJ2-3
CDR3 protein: CASSWPSGSTDTQYF
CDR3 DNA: TGTGCCAGCAGCTGGCCCAGCGGTAGCACAGATACGCAGTATTTT

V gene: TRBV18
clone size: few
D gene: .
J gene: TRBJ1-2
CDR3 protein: CASSPPGLYGYTF
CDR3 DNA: TGTGCCAGCTCACCACCGGGGCTGTATGGCTACACCTTC

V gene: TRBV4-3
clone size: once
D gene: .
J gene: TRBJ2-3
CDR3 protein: CASSQGTRGTDTQYF
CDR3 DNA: TGCGCCAGCAGCCAAGGTACACGGGGCACAGATACGCAGTATTTT

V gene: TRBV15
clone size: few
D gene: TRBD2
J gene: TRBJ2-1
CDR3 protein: CATSTGEGSYNEQFF
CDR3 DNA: TGTGCCACCAGCACGGGGGAGGGCTCCTACAATGAGCAGTTCTTC

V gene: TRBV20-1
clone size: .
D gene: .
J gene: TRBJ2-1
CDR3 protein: CSASEGYNEQFF
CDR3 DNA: TGCAGTGCTAGCGAGGGCTACAATGAGCAGTTCTTC

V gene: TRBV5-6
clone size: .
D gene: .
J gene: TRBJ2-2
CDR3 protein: CASSLVAATGELFF
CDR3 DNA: TGTGCCAGCAGCTTGGTGGCCGCGACTGGGGAGCTGTTTTTT